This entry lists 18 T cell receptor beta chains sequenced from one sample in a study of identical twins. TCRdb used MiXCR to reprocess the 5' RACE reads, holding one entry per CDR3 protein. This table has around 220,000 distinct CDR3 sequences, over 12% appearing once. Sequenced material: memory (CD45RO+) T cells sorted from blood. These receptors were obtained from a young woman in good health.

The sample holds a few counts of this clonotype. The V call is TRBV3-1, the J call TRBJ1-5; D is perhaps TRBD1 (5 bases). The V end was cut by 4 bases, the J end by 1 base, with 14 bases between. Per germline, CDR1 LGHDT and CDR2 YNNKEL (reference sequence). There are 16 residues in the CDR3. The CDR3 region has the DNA TGTGCCAGCAGCCCCTCGCAGGGCGGGAGCAATCAGCCCCAGCATTTT. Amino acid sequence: CASSPSQGGSNQPQHF.

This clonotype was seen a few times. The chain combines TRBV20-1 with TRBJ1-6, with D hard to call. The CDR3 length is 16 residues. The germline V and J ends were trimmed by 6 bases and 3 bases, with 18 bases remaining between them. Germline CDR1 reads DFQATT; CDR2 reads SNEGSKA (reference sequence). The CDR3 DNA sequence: TGCAGTGCCAGCCGCGCGGGAGGGAGCTATAATTCACCCCTCCACTTT. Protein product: CSASRAGGSYNSPLHF.

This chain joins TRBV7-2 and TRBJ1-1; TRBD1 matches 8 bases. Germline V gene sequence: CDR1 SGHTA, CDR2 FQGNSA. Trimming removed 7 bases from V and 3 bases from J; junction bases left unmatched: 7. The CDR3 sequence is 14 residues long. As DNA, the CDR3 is TGTGCCAGCAAAATGGACAGGGCAGACACTGAAGCTTTCTTT. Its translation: CASKMDRADTEAFF.

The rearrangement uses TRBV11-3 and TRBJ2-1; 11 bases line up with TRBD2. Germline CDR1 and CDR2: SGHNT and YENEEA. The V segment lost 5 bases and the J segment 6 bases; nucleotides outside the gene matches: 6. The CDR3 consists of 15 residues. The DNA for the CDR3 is TGTGCCAGCAGCCCTAATAGCGGGAGGGCCAATGAGCAGTTCTTC. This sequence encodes CASSPNSGRANEQFF.

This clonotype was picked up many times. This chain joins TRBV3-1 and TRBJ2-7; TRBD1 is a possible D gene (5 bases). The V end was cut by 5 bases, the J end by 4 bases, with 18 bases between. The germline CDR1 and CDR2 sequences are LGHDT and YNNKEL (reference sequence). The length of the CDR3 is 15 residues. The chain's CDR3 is CASSYRTNRLYEQYF. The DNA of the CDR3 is TGTGCCAGCAGCTACAGGACAAATAGGCTATACGAGCAGTACTTC.

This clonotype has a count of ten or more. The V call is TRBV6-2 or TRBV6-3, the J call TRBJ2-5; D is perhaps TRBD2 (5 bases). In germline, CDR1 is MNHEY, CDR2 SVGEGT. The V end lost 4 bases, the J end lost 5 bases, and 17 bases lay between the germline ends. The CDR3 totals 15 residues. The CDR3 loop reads CASSSGELVGETQYF. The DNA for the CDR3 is TGTGCCAGCAGTTCGGGTGAACTAGTTGGGGAGACCCAGTACTTC.

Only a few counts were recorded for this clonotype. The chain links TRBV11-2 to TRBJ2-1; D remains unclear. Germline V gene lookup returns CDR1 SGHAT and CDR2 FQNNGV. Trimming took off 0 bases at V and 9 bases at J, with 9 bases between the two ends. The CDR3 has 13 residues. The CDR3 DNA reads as TGTGCCAGCAGCTTAGAACCTCCGGGTGAGCAGTTCTTC. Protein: CASSLEPPGEQFF.

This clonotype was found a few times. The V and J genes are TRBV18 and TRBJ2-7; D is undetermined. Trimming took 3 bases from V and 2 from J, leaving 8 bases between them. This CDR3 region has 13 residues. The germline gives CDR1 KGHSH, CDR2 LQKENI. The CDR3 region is CASSPWDPYEQYF. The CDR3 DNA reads TGTGCCAGCTCACCCTGGGATCCCTACGAGCAGTACTTC.

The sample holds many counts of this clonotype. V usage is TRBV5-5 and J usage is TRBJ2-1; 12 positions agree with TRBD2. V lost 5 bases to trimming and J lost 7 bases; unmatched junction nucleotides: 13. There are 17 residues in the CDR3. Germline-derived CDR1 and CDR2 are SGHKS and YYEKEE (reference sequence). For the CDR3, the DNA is TGTGCCAGCAGTTCTTTTCTAGCGGGGGGGCATATGAATGAGCAGTTCTTC. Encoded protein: CASSSFLAGGHMNEQFF.

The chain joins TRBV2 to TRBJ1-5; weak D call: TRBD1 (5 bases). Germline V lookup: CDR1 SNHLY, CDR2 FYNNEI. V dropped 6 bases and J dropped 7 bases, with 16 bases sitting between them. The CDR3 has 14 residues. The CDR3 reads CASSQGDNQQPQHF. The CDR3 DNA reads TGTGCCAGCAGCCAAGGGGATAACCAGCAGCCCCAGCATTTT. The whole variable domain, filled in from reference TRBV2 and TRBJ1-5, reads EPEVTQTPSHQVTQMGQEVILRCVPISNHLYFYWYRQILGQKVEFLVSFYNNEISEKSEIFDDQFSVERPDGSNFTLKIRSTKLEDSAMYFCASSQGDNQQPQHFGDGTRLSIL.

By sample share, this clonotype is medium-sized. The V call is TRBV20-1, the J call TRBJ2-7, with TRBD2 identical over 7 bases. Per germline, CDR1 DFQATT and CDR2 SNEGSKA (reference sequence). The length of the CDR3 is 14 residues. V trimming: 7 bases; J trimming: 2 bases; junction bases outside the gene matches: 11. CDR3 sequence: CSVQKRDQAYEQYF. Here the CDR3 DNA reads TGCAGTGTCCAGAAGCGGGATCAGGCCTACGAGCAGTACTTC.

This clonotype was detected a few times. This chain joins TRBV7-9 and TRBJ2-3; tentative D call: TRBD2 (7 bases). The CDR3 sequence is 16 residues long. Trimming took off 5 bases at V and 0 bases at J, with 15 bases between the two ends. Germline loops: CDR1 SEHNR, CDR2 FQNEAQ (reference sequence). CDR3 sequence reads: CASSPSAGASTDTQYF. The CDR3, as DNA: TGTGCCAGCAGCCCCAGTGCGGGGGCCAGCACAGATACGCAGTATTTT.

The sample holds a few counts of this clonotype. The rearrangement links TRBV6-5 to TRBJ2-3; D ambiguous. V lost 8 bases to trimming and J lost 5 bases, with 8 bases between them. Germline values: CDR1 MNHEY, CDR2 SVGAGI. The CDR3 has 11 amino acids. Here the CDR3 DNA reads TGTGCCAGCCCAATTGGAGATACGCAGTATTTT. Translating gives CASPIGDTQYF.

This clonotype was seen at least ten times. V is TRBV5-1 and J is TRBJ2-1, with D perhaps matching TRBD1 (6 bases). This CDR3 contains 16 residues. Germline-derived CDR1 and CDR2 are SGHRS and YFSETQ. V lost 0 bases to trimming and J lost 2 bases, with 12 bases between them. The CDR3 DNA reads TGCGCCAGCAGCTTGGCCCCGACAGGTACCTACAATGAGCAGTTCTTC. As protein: CASSLAPTGTYNEQFF.

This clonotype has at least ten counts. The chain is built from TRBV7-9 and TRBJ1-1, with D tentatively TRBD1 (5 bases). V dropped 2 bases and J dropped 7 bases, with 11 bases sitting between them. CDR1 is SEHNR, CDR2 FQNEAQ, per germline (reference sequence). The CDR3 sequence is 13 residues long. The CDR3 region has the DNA TGTGCCAGCAGCTTACATGGGGGGAATGAAGCTTTCTTT. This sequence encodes CASSLHGGNEAFF.

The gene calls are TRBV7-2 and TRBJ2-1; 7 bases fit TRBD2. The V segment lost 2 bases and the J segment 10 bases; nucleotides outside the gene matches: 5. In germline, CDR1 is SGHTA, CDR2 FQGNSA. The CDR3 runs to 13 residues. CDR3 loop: CASSLSGRGEQFF. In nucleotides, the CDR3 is TGTGCCAGCAGCTTATCAGGGCGGGGGGAGCAGTTCTTC.

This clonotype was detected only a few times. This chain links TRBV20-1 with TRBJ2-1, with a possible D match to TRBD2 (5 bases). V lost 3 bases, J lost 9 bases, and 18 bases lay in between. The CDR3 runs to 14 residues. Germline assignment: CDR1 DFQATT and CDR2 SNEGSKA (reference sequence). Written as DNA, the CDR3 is TGCAGTGCTAGGGATCTAGCCGGAGCTATTGAGCAGTTCTTC. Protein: CSARDLAGAIEQFF.

For the CDR3, the DNA is TGTGCCAGCAGCTACGGGCCGTTATATGGCTACACCTTC. Residues: CASSYGPLYGYTF. V and J are TRBV7-2 and TRBJ1-2; D gene uncertain. Germline CDR1 reads SGHTA; CDR2 reads FQGNSA. CDR3 size: 13 residues. Trimming took off 4 bases at V and 5 bases at J, with 11 bases between the two ends.